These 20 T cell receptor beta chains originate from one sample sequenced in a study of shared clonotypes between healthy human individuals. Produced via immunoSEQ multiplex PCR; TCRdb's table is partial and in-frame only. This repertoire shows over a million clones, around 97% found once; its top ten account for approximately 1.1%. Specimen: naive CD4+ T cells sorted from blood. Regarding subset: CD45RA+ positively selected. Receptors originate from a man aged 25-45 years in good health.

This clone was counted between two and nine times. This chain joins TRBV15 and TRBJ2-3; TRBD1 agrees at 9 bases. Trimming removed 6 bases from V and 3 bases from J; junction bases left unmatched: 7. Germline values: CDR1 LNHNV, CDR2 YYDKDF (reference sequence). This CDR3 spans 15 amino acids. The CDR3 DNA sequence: TGTGCCACCAGGGGGCCCGGACAGGGGACAGATACGCAGTATTTT. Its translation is CATRGPGQGTDTQYF.

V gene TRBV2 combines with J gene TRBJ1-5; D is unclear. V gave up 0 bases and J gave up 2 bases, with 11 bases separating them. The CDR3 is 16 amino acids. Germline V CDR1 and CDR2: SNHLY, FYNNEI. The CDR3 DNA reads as TGTGCCAGCAGTGAAGCGTTCGGTATCGGCAATCAGCCCCAGCATTTT. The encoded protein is CASSEAFGIGNQPQHF. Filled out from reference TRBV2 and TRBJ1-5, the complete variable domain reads EPEVTQTPSHQVTQMGQEVILRCVPISNHLYFYWYRQILGQKVEFLVSFYNNEISEKSEIFDDQFSVERPDGSNFTLKIRSTKLEDSAMYFCASSEAFGIGNQPQHFGDGTRLSIL.

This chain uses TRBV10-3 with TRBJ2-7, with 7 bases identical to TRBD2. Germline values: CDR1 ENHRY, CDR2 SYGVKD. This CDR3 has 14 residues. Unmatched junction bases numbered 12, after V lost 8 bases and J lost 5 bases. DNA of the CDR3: TGTGCCATCGGGGGAGAGCCACGGGGGGACGAGCAGTACTTC. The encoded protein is CAIGGEPRGDEQYF.

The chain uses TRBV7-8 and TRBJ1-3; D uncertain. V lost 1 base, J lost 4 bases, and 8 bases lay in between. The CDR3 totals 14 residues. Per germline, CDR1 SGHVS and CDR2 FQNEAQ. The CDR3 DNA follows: TGTGCCAGCAGCTTAGTTCGGGAAGGAAACACCATATATTTT. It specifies CASSLVREGNTIYF.

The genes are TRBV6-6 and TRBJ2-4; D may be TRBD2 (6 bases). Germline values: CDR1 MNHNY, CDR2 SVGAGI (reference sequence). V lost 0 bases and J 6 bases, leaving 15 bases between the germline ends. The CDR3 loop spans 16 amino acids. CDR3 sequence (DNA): TGTGCCAGCAGTTACTCGGAACGGGACTTCCCAAACATTCAGTACTTC. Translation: CASSYSERDFPNIQYF.

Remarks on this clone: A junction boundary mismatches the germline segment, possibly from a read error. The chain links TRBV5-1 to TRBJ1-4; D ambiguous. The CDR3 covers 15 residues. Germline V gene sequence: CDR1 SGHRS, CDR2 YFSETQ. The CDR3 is CASSNGPRTYEKLFF. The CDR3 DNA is TGCGCCAGCAGCAACGGACCGAGAACTTATGAAAAACTGTTTTTT.

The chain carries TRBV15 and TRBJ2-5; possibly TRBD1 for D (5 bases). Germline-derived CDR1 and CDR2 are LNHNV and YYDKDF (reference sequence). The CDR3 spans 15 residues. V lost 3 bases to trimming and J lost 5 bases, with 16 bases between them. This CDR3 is CATSREPGLGETQYF. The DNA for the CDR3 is TGTGCCACCAGCAGGGAACCAGGGCTGGGGGAGACCCAGTACTTC. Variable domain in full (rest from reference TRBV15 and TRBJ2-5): DAMVIQNPRYQVTQFGKPVTLSCSQTLNHNVMYWYQQKSSQAPKLLFHYYDKDFNNEADTPDNFQSRRPNTSFCFLDIRSPGLGDTAMYLCATSREPGLGETQYFGPGTRLLVL.

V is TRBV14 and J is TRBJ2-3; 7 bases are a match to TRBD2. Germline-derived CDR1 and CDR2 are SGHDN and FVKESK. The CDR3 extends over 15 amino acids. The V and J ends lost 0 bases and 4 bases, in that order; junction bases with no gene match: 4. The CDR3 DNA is TGTGCCAGCAGCCAAGAATGGACTAGAGCAGATACGCAGTATTTT. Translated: CASSQEWTRADTQYF.

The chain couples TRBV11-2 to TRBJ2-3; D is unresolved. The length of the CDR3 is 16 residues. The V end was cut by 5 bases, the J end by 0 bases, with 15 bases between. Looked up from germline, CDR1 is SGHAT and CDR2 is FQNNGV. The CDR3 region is CASSPLSRTSTDTQYF. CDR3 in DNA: TGTGCCAGCAGCCCACTGAGCAGAACTAGCACAGATACGCAGTATTTT.

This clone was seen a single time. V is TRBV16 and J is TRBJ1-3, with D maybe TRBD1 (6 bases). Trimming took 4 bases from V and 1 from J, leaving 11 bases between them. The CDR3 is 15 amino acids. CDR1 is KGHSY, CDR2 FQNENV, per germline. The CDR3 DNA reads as TGTGCCAGCAGCCCCTCCACAGGGTCTGGAAACACCATATATTTT. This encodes CASSPSTGSGNTIYF.

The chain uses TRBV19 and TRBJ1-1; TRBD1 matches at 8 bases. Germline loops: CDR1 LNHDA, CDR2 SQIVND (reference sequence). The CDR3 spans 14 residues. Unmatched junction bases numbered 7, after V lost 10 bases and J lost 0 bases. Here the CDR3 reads CATIKDRVNTEAFF. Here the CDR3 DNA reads TGTGCCACTATAAAGGACAGGGTGAACACTGAAGCTTTCTTT. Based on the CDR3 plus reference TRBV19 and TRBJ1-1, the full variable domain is DGGITQSPKYLFRKEGQNVTLSCEQNLNHDAMYWYRQDPGQGLRLIYYSQIVNDFQKGDIAEGYSVSREKKESFPLTVTSAQKNPTAFYLCATIKDRVNTEAFFGQGTRLTVV.

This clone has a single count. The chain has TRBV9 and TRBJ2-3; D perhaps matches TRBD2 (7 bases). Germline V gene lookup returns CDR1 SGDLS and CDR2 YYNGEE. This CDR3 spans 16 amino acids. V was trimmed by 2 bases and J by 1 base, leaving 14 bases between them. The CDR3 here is CASSVEGGVGTDTQYF. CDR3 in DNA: TGTGCCAGCAGCGTCGAGGGGGGGGTTGGCACAGATACGCAGTATTTT.

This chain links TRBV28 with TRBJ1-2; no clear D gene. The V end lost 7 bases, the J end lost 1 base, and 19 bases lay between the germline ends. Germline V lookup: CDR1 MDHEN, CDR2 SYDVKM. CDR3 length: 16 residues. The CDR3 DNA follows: TGTGCCAGCACCCTGGGGAGCAGAAGAGGTAACTATGGCTACACCTTC. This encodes CASTLGSRRGNYGYTF.

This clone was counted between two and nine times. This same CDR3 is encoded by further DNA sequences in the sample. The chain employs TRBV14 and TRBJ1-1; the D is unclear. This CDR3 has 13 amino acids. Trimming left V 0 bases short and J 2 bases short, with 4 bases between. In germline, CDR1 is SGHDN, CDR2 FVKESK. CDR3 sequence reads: CASSQDRNTEAFF. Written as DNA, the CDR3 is TGTGCCAGCAGCCAAGACAGAAACACTGAAGCTTTCTTT. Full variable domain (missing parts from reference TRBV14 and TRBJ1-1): EAGVTQFPSHSVIEKGQTVTLRCDPISGHDNLYWYRRVMGKEIKFLLHFVKESKQDESGMPNNRFLAERTGGTYSTLKVQPAELEDSGVYFCASSQDRNTEAFFGQGTRLTVV.

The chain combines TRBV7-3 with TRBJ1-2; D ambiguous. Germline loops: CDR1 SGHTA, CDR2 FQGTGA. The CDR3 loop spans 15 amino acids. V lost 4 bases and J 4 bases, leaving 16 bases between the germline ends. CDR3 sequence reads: CASSSSGPSGYGYTF. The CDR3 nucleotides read TGTGCCAGCAGCTCGAGCGGACCTTCTGGCTATGGCTACACCTTC. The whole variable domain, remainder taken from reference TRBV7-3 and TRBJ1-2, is GAGVSQTPSNKVTEKGKYVELRCDPISGHTALYWYRQSLGQGPEFLIYFQGTGAADDSGLPNDRFFAVRPEGSVSTLKIQRTERGDSAVYLCASSSSGPSGYGYTFGSGTRLTVV.

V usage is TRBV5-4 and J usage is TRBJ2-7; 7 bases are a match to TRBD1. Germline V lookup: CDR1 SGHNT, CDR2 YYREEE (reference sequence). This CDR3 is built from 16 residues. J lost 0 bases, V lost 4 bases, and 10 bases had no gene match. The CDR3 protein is CASSNRQGLRSYEQYF. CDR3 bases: TGTGCCAGCAGCAATCGACAGGGATTGCGCTCCTACGAGCAGTACTTC.

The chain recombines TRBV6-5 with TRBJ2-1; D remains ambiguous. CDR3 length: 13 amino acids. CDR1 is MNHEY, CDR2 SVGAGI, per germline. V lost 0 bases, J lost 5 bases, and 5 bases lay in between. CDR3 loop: CASSYSPNNEQFF. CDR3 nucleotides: TGTGCCAGCAGTTACTCTCCAAACAATGAGCAGTTCTTC.

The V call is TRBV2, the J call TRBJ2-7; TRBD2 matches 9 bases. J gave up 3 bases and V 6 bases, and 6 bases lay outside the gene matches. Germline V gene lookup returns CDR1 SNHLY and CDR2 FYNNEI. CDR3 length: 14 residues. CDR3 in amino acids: CASSAGTSIYEQYF. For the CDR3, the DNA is TGTGCCAGCAGCGCCGGGACTAGCATCTACGAGCAGTACTTC.

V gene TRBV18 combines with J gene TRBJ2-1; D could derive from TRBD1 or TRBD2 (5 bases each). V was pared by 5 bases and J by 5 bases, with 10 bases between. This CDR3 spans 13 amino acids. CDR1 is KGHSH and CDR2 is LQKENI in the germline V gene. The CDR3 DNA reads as TGTGCCAGCTCAAGGGGACCGCACAATGAGCAGTTCTTC. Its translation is CASSRGPHNEQFF.

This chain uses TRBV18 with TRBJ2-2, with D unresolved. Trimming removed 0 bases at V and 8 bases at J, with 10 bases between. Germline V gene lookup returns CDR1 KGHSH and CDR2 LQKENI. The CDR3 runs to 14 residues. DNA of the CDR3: TGTGCCAGCTCACCACCGCACGGACCGGGGGAGCTGTTTTTT. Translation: CASSPPHGPGELFF.